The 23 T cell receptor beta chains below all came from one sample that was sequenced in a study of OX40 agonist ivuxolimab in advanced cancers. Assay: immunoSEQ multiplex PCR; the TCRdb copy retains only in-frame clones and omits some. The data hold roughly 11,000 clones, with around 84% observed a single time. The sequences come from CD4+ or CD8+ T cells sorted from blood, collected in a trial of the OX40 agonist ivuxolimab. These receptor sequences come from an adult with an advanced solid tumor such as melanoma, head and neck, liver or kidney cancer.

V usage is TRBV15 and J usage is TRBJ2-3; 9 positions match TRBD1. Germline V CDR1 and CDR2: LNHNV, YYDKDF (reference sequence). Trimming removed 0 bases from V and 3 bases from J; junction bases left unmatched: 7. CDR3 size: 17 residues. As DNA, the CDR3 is TGTGCCACCAGCAGAGATAGGTTGGGACAGGGTACAGATACGCAGTATTTT. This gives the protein CATSRDRLGQGTDTQYF.

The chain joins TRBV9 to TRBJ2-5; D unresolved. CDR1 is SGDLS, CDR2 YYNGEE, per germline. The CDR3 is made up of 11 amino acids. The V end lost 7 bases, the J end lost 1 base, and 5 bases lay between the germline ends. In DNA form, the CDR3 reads TGTGCCAGCGGATCCCAAGAGACCCAGTACTTC. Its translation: CASGSQETQYF.

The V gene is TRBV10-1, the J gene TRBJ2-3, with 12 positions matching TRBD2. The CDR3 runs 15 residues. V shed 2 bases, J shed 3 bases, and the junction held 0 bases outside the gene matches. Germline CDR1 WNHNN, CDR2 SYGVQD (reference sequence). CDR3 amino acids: CASSEGLAGTDTQYF. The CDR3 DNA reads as TGCGCCAGCAGTGAGGGACTAGCGGGAACAGATACGCAGTATTTT.

The CDR3 protein is CASSSQLGYEQYF. The CDR3 DNA reads as TGTGCCAGCAGCTCCCAGCTGGGGTACGAGCAGTACTTC. This rearrangement joins TRBV7-9 to TRBJ2-7; D ambiguous. The V end lost 4 bases, the J end lost 4 bases, and 11 bases lay between the germline ends. Germline V gives CDR1 SEHNR, CDR2 FQNEAQ (reference sequence). CDR3 length: 13 residues. The full variable domain, rest sourced from reference TRBV7-9 and TRBJ2-7, is DTGVSQNPRHKITKRGQNVTFRCDPISEHNRLYWYRQTLGQGPEFLTYFQNEAQLEKSRLLSDRFSAERPKGSFSTLEIQRTEQGDSAMYLCASSSQLGYEQYFGPGTRLTVT.

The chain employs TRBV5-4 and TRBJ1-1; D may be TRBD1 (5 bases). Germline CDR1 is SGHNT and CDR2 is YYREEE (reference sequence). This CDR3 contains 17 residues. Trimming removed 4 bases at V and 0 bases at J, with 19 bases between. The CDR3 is CASSPYPSQGLNTEAFF. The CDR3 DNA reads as TGTGCCAGCAGCCCCTACCCCTCGCAGGGTTTGAACACTGAAGCTTTCTTT. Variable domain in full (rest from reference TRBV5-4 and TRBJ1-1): ETGVTQSPTHLIKTRGQQVTLRCSSQSGHNTVSWYQQALGQGPQFIFQYYREEENGRGNFPPRFSGLQFPNYSSELNVNALELDDSALYLCASSPYPSQGLNTEAFFGQGTRLTVV.

The CDR3 DNA follows: TGTGCCAGCAGTATCAAGGGGGCATTATACGAGCAGTACTTC. This translates into CASSIKGALYEQYF. The V gene is TRBV13, the J gene TRBJ2-7; 7 positions match TRBD1. Trimming cost V 6 bases and J 4 bases; bases outside gene matches: 9. The germline V gene has CDR1 PRHDT and CDR2 FYEKMQ (reference sequence). The CDR3 is 14 amino acids.

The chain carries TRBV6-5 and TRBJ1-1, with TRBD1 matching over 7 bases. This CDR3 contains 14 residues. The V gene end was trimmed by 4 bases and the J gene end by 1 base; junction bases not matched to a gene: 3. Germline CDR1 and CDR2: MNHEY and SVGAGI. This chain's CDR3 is CASSFRTGNTEAFF. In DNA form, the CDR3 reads TGTGCCAGCAGTTTTCGGACAGGGAACACTGAAGCTTTCTTT.

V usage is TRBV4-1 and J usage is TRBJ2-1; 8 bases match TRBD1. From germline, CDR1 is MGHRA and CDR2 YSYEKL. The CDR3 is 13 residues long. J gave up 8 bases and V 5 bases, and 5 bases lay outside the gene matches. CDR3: CASSTDRGDEQFF. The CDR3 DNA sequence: TGCGCCAGCAGCACCGACAGGGGAGATGAGCAGTTCTTC.

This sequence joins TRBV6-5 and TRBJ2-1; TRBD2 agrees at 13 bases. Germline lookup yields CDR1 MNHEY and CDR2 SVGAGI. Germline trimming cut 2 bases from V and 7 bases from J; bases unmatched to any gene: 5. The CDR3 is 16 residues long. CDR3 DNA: TGTGCCAGCAGTTACGAACTAGCGGGAGGGAGGAATGAGCAGTTCTTC. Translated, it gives CASSYELAGGRNEQFF.

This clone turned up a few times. The CDR3 coding sequence is TGTGCCAGCAGCTTGGCCGTAAACTCTGGAAACACCATATATTTT. It yields the protein CASSLAVNSGNTIYF. This chain links TRBV5-5 with TRBJ1-3; D gene unclear. This CDR3 is built from 15 residues. Germline loops: CDR1 SGHKS, CDR2 YYEKEE (reference sequence). V gave up 0 bases and J gave up 0 bases, with 7 bases separating them. The full variable domain, its missing parts supplied by reference TRBV5-5 and TRBJ1-3, is DAGVTQSPTHLIKTRGQQVTLRCSPISGHKSVSWYQQVLGQGPQFIFQYYEKEERGRGNFPDRFSARQFPNYSSELNVNALLLGDSALYLCASSLAVNSGNTIYFGEGSWLTVV.

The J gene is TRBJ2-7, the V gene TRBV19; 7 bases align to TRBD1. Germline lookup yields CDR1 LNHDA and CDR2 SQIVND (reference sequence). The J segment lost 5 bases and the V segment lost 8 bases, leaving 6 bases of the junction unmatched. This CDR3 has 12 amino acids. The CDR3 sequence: CASATGLDEQYF. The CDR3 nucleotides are TGTGCCAGTGCGACAGGGCTCGACGAGCAGTACTTC.

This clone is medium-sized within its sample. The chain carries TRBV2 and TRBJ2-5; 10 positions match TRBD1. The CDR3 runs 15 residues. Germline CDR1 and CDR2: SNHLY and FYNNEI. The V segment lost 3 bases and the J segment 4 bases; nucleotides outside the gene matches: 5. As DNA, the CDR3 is TGTGCCAGCAGTGACCCGGGACAGGGGATAGAGACCCAGTACTTC. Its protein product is CASSDPGQGIETQYF.

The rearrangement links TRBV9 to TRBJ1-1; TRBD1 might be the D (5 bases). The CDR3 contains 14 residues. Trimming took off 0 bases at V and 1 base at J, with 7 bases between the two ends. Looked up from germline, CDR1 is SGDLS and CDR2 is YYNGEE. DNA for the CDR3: TGTGCCAGCAGCGTAGGGGACCAGAACACTGAAGCTTTCTTT. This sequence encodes CASSVGDQNTEAFF. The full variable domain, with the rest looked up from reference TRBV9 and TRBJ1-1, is DSGVTQTPKHLITATGQRVTLRCSPRSGDLSVYWYQQSLDQGLQFLIQYYNGEERAKGNILERFSAQQFPDLHSELNLSSLELGDSALYFCASSVGDQNTEAFFGQGTRLTVV.

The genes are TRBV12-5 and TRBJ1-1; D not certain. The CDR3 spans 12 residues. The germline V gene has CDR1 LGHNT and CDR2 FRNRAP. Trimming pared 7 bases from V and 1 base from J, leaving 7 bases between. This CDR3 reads CASAPGNTEAFF. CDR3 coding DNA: TGTGCTAGTGCGCCAGGGAACACTGAAGCTTTCTTT.

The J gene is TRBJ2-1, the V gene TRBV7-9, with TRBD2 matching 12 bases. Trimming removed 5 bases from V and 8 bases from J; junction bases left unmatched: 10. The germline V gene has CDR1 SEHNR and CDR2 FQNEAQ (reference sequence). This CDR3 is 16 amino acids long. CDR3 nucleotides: TGTGCCAGCAGCGCCCGGACTAGCGGGGATCAAGATGAGCAGTTCTTC. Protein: CASSARTSGDQDEQFF.

CDR3 nucleotide sequence: TGCGCCAGCAGCCAAGATTGGGGTGCCTACGAGCAGTACTTC. Its translation is CASSQDWGAYEQYF. V usage is TRBV4-1 and J usage is TRBJ2-7; no clear D. Germline loops: CDR1 MGHRA, CDR2 YSYEKL. Trimming removed 0 bases at V and 2 bases at J, with 8 bases between. The CDR3 totals 14 residues.

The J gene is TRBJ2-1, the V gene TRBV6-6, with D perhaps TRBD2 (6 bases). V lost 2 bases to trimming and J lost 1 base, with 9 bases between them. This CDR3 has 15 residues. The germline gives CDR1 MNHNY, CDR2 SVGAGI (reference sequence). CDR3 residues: CASSYIGGSYNEQFF. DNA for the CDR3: TGTGCCAGCAGTTACATCGGGGGTTCCTACAATGAGCAGTTCTTC.

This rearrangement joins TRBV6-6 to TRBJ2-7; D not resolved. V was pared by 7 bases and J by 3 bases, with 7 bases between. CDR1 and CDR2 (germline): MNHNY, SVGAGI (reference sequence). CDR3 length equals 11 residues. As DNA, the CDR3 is TGTGCCAGCACTGATCTCTACGAGCAGTACTTC. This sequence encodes CASTDLYEQYF.

CDR3 coding DNA: TGTGCCAGCAGCTTAATTGGGGGTGCAGATACGCAGTATTTT. Translating it yields CASSLIGGADTQYF. The V call is TRBV7-6, the J call TRBJ2-3; D tentatively reads TRBD1 or TRBD2 (5 bases each). The CDR3 has 14 amino acids. The V end was cut by 2 bases, the J end by 4 bases, with 10 bases between. Germline lookup yields CDR1 SGHVS and CDR2 FNYEAQ.

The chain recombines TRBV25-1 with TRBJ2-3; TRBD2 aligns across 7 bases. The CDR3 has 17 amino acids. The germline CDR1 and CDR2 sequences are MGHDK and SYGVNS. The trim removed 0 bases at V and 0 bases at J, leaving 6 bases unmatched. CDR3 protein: CASSEYGRTRSTDTQYF. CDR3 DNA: TGTGCCAGCAGTGAATATGGCCGGACTAGAAGCACAGATACGCAGTATTTT.

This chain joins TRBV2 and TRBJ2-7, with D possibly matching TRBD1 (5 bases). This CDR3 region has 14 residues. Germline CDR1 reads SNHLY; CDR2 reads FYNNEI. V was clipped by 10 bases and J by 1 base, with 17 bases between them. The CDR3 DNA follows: TGTGCCACTGGGGCTGGCAGGGCGTCCTACGAGCAGTACTTC. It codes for CATGAGRASYEQYF.

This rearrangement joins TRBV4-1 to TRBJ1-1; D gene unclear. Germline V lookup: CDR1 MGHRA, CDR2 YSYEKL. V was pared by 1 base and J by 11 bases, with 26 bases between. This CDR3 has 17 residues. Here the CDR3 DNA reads TGCGCCAGCAGCCAAGTTAGCCAAAGTACCCCTCGGTTTATGGCTTTCTTT. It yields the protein CASSQVSQSTPRFMAFF.

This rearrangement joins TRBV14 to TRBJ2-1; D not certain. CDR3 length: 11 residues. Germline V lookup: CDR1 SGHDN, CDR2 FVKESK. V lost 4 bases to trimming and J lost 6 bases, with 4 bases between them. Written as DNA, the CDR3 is TGTGCCAGCAGCCTCGTCAATGAGCAGTTCTTC. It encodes CASSLVNEQFF.